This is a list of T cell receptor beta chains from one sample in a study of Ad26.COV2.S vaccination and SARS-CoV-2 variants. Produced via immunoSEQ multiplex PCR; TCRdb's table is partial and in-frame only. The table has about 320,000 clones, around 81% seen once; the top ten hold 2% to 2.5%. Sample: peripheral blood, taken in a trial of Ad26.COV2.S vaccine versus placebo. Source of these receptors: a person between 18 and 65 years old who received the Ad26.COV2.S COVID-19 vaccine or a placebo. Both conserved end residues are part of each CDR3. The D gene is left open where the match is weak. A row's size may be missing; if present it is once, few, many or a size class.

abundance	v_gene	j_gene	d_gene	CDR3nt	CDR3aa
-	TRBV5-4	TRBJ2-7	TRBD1	TGTGCCAGCAGCTTAGACAGGGGCCTGGACGAGCAGTACTTC	CASSLDRGLDEQYF
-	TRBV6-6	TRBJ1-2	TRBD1	TGTGCCAGCAGACCCAAGACAGGGAACTATGGCTACACCTTC	CASRPKTGNYGYTF
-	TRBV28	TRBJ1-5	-	TGTGCCAGCAGACCAGTCCAGGGTAGCAATCAGCCCCAGCATTTT	CASRPVQGSNQPQHF
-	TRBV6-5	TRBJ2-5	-	TGTGCCATTTCAGGGATCCAAGAGACCCAGTACTTC	CAISGIQETQYF
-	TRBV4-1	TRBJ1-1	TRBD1	TGCGCCAGCAGCCTGGGACAGGGGAACACTGAAGCTTTCTTT	CASSLGQGNTEAFF
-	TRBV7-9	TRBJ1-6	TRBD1	TGTGCCAGCAGCTTAAGAGGGGACAGGGATTCACCCCTCCACTTT	CASSLRGDRDSPLHF
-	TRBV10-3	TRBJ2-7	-	TGTGCCATCAGTGGCTCAGGACAGTCCTACGAGCAGTACTTC	CAISGSGQSYEQYF
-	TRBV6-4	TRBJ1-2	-	TGTGCCAGCAGTGACGGTACAAGAGGAAACTATGGCTACACCTTC	CASSDGTRGNYGYTF
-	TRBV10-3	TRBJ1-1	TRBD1	TGTGCCATCACCCCCGACAGGGACCGCACTGAAGCTTTCTTT	CAITPDRDRTEAFF
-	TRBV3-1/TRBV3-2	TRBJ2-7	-	TGTGCCAGCGCCGACAGCACCTACGAGCAGTACTTC	CASADSTYEQYF
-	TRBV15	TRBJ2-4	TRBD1	TGTGCCACCAGCAGAGATAAGGGGACAGGCTCCCCCAAAAACATTCAGTACTTC	CATSRDKGTGSPKNIQYF
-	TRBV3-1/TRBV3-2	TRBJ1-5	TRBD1	TGTGCCAGCAGCCAAGAGGACGGGACAGGGGGCCATCAGCCCCAGCATTTT	CASSQEDGTGGHQPQHF
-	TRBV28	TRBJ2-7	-	TGTGCCAGCAGTTCTGATGGATACAGGGACTACGAGCAGTACTTC	CASSSDGYRDYEQYF
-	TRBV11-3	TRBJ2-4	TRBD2	TGTGCCAGCAGCTTGGGCGGGGGATGGGAAAACATTCAGTACTTC	CASSLGGGWENIQYF
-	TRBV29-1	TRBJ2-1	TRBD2	TGCAGCGTTGGCTTGACTAGCGGGGGGTCGACAACTGAGCAGTTCTTC	CSVGLTSGGSTTEQFF
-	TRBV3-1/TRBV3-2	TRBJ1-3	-	TGTGCCAGCAGCCAGGGGCAGGGAAACACCATATATTTT	CASSQGQGNTIYF
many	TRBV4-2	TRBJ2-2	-	TGTGCCAGCAGCCAAGCGGGGGAGAACACCGGGGAGCTGTTTTTT	CASSQAGENTGELFF
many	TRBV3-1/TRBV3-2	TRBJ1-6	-	TGTGCCAGCCGGGGGCTCCCGAGGAATTCACCCCTCCACTTT	CASRGLPRNSPLHF
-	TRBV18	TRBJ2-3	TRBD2	TGTGCCAGCTCACCTCCAACTAGCGGGGGTCGTACAGATACGCAGTATTTT	CASSPPTSGGRTDTQYF
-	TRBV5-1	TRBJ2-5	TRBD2	TGCGCCAGCAGCTCCTATAGCGGGGGGATCCAAGAGACCCAGTACTTC	CASSSYSGGIQETQYF
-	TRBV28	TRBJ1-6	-	TGTGCCAGCAGCCTAACAGGGTCCCCTTGGAAAGGCTCACCCCTCCACTTT	CASSLTGSPWKGSPLHF
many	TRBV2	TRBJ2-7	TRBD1	TGTGCCAGCAGTGTTGGACAGGCCTACGAGCAGTACTTC	CASSVGQAYEQYF
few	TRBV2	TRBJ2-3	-	TGTGCCAGCAGTGTAGCCGCAGATACGCAGTATTTT	CASSVAADTQYF
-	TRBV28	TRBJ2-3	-	TGTGCCAGCAGGGGCGGAGGAGAGGGCACAGATACGCAGTATTTT	CASRGGGEGTDTQYF
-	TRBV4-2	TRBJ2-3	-	TGTGCCAGCAGCCAAGAAATAGAGGGGGGCCTAACAGATACGCAGTATTTT	CASSQEIEGGLTDTQYF
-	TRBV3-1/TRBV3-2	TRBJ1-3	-	TGTGCCAGCAGCCAAGAAGGGGGAAACACCATATATTTT	CASSQEGGNTIYF
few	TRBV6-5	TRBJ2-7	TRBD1	TGTGCCAGCAGTCGACAGGGGGCTAGGGGCGAGCAGTACTTC	CASSRQGARGEQYF
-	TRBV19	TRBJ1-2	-	TGTGCCAGTAGTAGCTATGGCTACACCTTC	CASSSYGYTF
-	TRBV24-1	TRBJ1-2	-	TGTGCCACCAGTGGAAGACTGGAGGGTATCTATGGCTACACCTTC	CATSGRLEGIYGYTF
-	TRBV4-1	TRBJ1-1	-	TGCGCCAGCAGCCAAGATCCTCCACGAACTTTCTTT	CASSQDPPRTFF
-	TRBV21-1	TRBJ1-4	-	TGTGCCAGCAGCCGGACAGGGACTAATGAAAAACTGTTTTTT	CASSRTGTNEKLFF
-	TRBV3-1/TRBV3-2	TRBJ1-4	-	TGTGCCAGCAGCCAATGGGGTACCAAACTGTTTTTT	CASSQWGTKLFF
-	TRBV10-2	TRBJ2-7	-	TGCGCCAGCAGTGAGTCTCCCCTCTGGGACGAGCAGTACTTC	CASSESPLWDEQYF
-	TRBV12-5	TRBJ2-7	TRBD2	TGTGCTAGTGGGCCCCCACTAGCGGGGGGCAGCTCCTACGAGCAGTACTTC	CASGPPLAGGSSYEQYF
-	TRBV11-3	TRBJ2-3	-	TGTGCCAGCACGCCGGCTACCGGGACTGTCGCGGATACGCAGTATTTT	CASTPATGTVADTQYF
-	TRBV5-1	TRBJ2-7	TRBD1	TGCGCCAGCAGCTTTGGACAGGGGCGAACCTACGAGCAGTACTTC	CASSFGQGRTYEQYF
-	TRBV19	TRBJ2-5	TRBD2	TGTGCCAGTGGGACTAGGCAAGAGACCCAGTACTTC	CASGTRQETQYF
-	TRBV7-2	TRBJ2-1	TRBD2	TGTGCCAGCAGCTTAGTGTGGACTAGCGGGGAGAATGAGCAGTTCTTC	CASSLVWTSGENEQFF
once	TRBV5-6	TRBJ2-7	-	TGTGCCAGCAGCTTGGCCTCACAGGGAGGCTACGAGCAGTACTTC	CASSLASQGGYEQYF
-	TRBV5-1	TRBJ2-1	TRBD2	TGCGCCAGCAGCTTGTTGGGGACTAGCGGGGGCAATGAGCAGTTCTTC	CASSLLGTSGGNEQFF
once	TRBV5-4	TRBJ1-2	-	TGTGCCAGCAGTTCGCCAGGGGACTCATCCCAGAGGACCTTC	CASSSPGDSSQRTF
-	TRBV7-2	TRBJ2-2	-	TGTGCCAGGCCCCGGGACACCGACACCGGGGAGCTGTTTTTT	CARPRDTDTGELFF
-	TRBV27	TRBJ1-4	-	TGTGCCAGCAGTTTTGCGGGTCAGGGCAACGGAAAACTGTTTTTT	CASSFAGQGNGKLFF